This TCR beta chain was documented in a study of T-cell memory formation after mild COVID-19. TCRdb fed the 5' RACE reads into MiXCR, producing one record per CDR3 protein. The sample shows hundreds of thousands of distinct CDR3 sequences, about 20% of them seen only once. This CDR3 spans 15 amino acids. Germline values: CDR1 SGHAT, CDR2 FQNNGV. V trimming: 5 bases; J trimming: 8 bases; junction bases outside the gene matches: 6. Material: PBMCs or a T cell subset sorted from them (not recorded which). The receptor was isolated from an adult woman who had mild COVID-19 (a few samples of this study predate the infection). Cell type and time point are not known. This sequence joins TRBV11-2 and TRBJ2-1; 13 positions agree with TRBD2. The CDR3 here is CASSRGLAGADEQFF. DNA for the CDR3: TGTGCCAGCAGCCGCGGACTAGCGGGAGCGGATGAGCAGTTCTTC.